This T cell receptor beta chain was documented in a study of shared clonotypes between healthy human individuals. Replicate PCRs for sorted subsets used about 200 ng DNA; this equaled 25,000 to 30,000 T cell genomes. Assay used: immunoSEQ multiplex PCR; TCRdb lists only in-frame clones, some missing. The data contain over a million clones, 78% of them singletons. CDR3 length: 14 amino acids. Germline V gene data show CDR1 as MDHEN and CDR2 as SYDVKM. V lost 1 base and J 3 bases, leaving 9 bases between the germline ends. Notes on the study in general: The study found lower generation probabilities in non-shared clonotypes than in those shared by all four donors. Since donors were few, the genetic and exposure-history diversity represented was limited.

This clone was picked up one time. Its matching antigen is unknown. Other DNA sequences in this sample translate to the same CDR3. This sequence was found in a man between 18 and 35 years old in good health. Some clones in this sample may be carry-over from other donors' samples. The chain combines TRBV28 with TRBJ1-1, with a weak D call TRBD1 (6 bases). Sequencing was done on a sample of memory CD4+ T cells from PBMCs. The sample's subset: CD45RA-negative fraction. The CDR3: CASSLSRGDTEAFF. CDR3 bases: TGTGCCAGCAGTTTATCCAGGGGCGACACTGAAGCTTTCTTT.